This T cell receptor (beta chain) originates from a study of cytomegalovirus exposure and HLA in healthy donors. Germline V gene data show CDR1 as SGHAT and CDR2 as FQNNGV. V was trimmed by 1 base and J by 0 bases, leaving 13 bases between them. The CDR3 consists of 17 residues. Vbeta (60) and Jbeta (13) primers were used in the PCR. TCRdb keeps only in-frame clones here, not all; method: immunoSEQ multiplex PCR. The top ten clones hold about 3.5% of a sample with roughly 84,000 clones, over 75% of them seen once. The clonotype was recovered from a man aged 50 to 60 in good health and CMV-seronegative. The rearrangement links TRBV11-2 to TRBJ1-3; the D is unclear. Sequenced sample: PBMCs. As DNA, the CDR3 is TGTGCCAGCAGCTTAGGAAGGCGGCGGCTCTCTGGAAACACCATATATTTT. This gives the protein CASSLGRRRLSGNTIYF.